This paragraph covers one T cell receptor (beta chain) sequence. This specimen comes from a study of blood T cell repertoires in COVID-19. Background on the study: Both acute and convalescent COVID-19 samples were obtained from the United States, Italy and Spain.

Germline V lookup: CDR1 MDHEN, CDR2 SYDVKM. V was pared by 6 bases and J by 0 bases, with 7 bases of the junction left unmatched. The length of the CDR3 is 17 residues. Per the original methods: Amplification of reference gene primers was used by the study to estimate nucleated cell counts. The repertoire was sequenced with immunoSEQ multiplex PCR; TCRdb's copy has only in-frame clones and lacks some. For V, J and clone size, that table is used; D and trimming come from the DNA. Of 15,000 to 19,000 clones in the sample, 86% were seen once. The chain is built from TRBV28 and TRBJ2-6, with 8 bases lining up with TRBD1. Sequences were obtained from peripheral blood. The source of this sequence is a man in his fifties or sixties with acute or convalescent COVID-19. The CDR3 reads CASSVPGQASGANVLTF. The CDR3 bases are TGTGCCAGCAGCGTCCCGGGACAGGCCTCTGGGGCCAACGTCCTGACTTTC.